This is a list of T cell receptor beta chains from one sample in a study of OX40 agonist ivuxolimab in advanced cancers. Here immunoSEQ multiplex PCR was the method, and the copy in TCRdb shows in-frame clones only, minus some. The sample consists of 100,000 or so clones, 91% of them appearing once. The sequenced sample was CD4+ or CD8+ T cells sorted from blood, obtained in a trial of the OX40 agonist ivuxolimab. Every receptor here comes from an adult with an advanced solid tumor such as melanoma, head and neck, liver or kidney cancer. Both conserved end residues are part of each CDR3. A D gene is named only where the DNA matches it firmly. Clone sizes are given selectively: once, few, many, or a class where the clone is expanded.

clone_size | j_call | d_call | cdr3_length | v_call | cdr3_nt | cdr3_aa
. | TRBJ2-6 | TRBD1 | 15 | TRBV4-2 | TGTGCCAGCAGCCTTGGGACAGTCGGGGCCAACGTCCTGACTTTC | CASSLGTVGANVLTF
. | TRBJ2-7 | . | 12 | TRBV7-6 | TGTGCCAGCAGCCGTTCCGCCTACGAGCAGTACTTC | CASSRSAYEQYF
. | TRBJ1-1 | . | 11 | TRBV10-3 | TGTGCCATCAGCGAGAACACTGAAGCTTTCTTT | CAISENTEAFF
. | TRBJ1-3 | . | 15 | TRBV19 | TGTGCCAGTAGATCCACCGGGGGTGCTGGAAACACCATATATTTT | CASRSTGGAGNTIYF
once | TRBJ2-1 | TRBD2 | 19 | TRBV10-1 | TGCGCCAGCAGCTTAGCGGGAGGGCGTGTATTATGGTCCTACAATGAGCAGTTCTTC | CASSLAGGRVLWSYNEQFF
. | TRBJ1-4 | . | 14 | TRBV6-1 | TGTGCCAGCAGTGAATTCCAGAGTAATGAAAAACTGTTTTTT | CASSEFQSNEKLFF
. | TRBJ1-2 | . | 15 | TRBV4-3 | TGCGCCAGCAGCCAAGATTGGGTTGCTAACTATGGCTACACCTTC | CASSQDWVANYGYTF
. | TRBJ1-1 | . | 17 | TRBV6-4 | TGTGCCAGCACCGGAGGAGATGAAGGTATTGTGAACACTGAAGCTTTCTTT | CASTGGDEGIVNTEAFF
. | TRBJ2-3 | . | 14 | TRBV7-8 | TGTGCCAGCAGCTTAGGGTACATAGGAAATACGCAGTATTTT | CASSLGYIGNTQYF
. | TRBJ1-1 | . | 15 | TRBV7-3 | TGTGCCAGCAGCTTAATTGGGCAGGGTGGTACTGAAGCTTTCTTT | CASSLIGQGGTEAFF
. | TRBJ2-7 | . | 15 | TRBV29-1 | TGCAGCGTCCATGCCGGGGGGCGGGGGTCCTACGAGCAGTACTTC | CSVHAGGRGSYEQYF
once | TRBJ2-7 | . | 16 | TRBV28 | TGTGCCAGCAGTCGACCGTCGACAGGGACTTCCTACGAGCAGTACTTC | CASSRPSTGTSYEQYF
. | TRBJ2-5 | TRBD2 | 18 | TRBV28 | TGTGCCAGCAGAAAGACGGGACTAGCGGGAGTAGATCGGGAGACCCAGTACTTC | CASRKTGLAGVDRETQYF
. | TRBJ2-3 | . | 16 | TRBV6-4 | TGTGCCAGCAGTGACTCTGGGGGCTCTGGCACAGATACGCAGTATTTT | CASSDSGGSGTDTQYF
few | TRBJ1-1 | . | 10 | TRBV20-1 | TGCAGTGCTAGTGACTGGGAAGCTTTCTTT | CSASDWEAFF
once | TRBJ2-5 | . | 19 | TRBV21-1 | TGTGCCAGCAGCAAATCCCTGCCTGAGCGGGAGGGGATAGAAAAGACCCAGTACTTC | CASSKSLPEREGIEKTQYF
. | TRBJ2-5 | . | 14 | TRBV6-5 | TGTGCCAGCAGGAGGGGCAGCGTTCAAGAGACCCAGTACTTC | CASRRGSVQETQYF
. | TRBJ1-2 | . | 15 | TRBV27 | TGTGCCAGCAGTTCCGTATCGGGACGGATCTATGGCTACACCTTC | CASSSVSGRIYGYTF
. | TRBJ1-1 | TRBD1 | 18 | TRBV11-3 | TGTGCCAGCAGCTTGGGGGACAGGTTTAGGTTGGTGGACACTGAAGCTTTCTTT | CASSLGDRFRLVDTEAFF
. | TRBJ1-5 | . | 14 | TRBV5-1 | TGCGCCAGCAGCGAGGGAAAGGCCAATCAGCCCCAGCATTTT | CASSEGKANQPQHF
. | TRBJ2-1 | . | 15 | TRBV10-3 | TGTGCCATCAGTGGGCTAGCGCAAAAGGGGAATGAGCAGTTCTTC | CAISGLAQKGNEQFF
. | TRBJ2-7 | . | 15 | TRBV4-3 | TGCGCCAGCAGCCAGGGGGCGTTAGGGGCCTACGAGCAGTACTTC | CASSQGALGAYEQYF
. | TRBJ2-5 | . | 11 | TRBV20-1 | TGCAGTGCTAGCCGCCAAGAGACCCAGTACTTC | CSASRQETQYF
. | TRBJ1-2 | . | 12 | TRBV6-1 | TGTGCCAGCACTTCAACAGGGCTTGGCTACACCTTC | CASTSTGLGYTF
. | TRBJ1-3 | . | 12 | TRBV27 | TGTGCCAGCGGATCACTCGGAAACACCATATATTTT | CASGSLGNTIYF
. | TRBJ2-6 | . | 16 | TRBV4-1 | TGCGCCAGCAGCTTTCGACAGCTCTCTGGGGCCAACGTCCTGACTTTC | CASSFRQLSGANVLTF